One sample yielded the 26 T cell receptor beta chains listed below, sequenced in a study of T-cell memory formation after mild COVID-19. TCRdb used MiXCR to reprocess the 5' RACE reads, holding one entry per CDR3 protein. Found here are approximately 210,000 distinct CDR3 sequences, 27% of them singletons; the top ten hold roughly 10%. Sequenced sample: PBMCs or a T cell subset sorted from them (not recorded which). These receptors all stem from an adult woman who had mild COVID-19 (a few samples of this study predate the infection). Cell type and time point are not known.

The chain recombines TRBV24-1 with TRBJ2-5; TRBD2 matches at 13 bases. CDR1 and CDR2 (germline): KGHDR, SFDVKD. CDR3 length: 20 residues. Unmatched junction bases numbered 18, after V lost 4 bases and J lost 5 bases. As DNA, the CDR3 is TGTGCCACCAGTGACTTCCGGACTAGCGGGGGAGCTAGTCTGACGGAGACCCAGTACTTC. Amino acids: CATSDFRTSGGASLTETQYF.

This clonotype has only a few counts. The CDR3 loop reads CAISENRGVTDTQYF. The CDR3 DNA follows: TGTGCCATCAGTGAGAACAGGGGGGTCACAGATACGCAGTATTTT. The chain recombines TRBV10-3 with TRBJ2-3, with 8 positions matching TRBD1. The CDR3 totals 15 residues. Germline CDR1 and CDR2: ENHRY and SYGVKD. J was trimmed by 2 bases and V by 2 bases; bases with no gene match: 3.

This clonotype turned up a few times. The chain combines TRBV7-9 with TRBJ2-1, with 11 bases fitting TRBD1. Trimming cost V 4 bases and J 9 bases; bases outside gene matches: 5. The CDR3 contains 14 residues. Germline V gives CDR1 SEHNR, CDR2 FQNEAQ (reference sequence). The CDR3 nucleotides are TGTGCCAGCAGCTCGGACAGGGGGCTTCCTGAGCAGTTCTTC. It codes for CASSSDRGLPEQFF.

This clonotype was detected only a few times. The V call is TRBV2, the J call TRBJ2-3; no firm D call. The CDR3 length is 12 residues. Germline-derived CDR1 and CDR2 are SNHLY and FYNNEI. Between the trimmed V and J ends, which lost 6 bases and 6 bases, there was a span of 10 bases. CDR3 bases: TGTGCCAGCAGGCCCAGTGGGGATACGCAGTATTTT. Translated, it gives CASRPSGDTQYF.

This chain uses TRBV2 with TRBJ2-3; D might be TRBD1 (6 bases). The CDR3 runs 14 residues. Germline CDR1 and CDR2: SNHLY and FYNNEI. With 3 bases removed from V and 6 bases from J, the gap between germline ends came to 13 bases. Here the CDR3 reads CASSDRGGKDTQYF. DNA for the CDR3: TGTGCCAGCAGTGATAGAGGGGGTAAGGATACGCAGTATTTT.

This clonotype was observed a few times. V gene TRBV25-1 combines with J gene TRBJ2-7; 9 bases match TRBD1. The J segment lost 5 bases and the V segment lost 3 bases, leaving 5 bases of the junction unmatched. The CDR3 contains 14 residues. Germline V gives CDR1 MGHDK, CDR2 SYGVNS. In DNA form, the CDR3 reads TGTGCCAGCAGTGATCTGGGACAGGGCCACGAGCAGTACTTC. Translated, it gives CASSDLGQGHEQYF.

The table lists this clonotype with a few counts. The chain recombines TRBV3-1 with TRBJ2-1, with D possibly matching TRBD2 (5 bases). The germline V gene has CDR1 LGHDT and CDR2 YNNKEL (reference sequence). The CDR3 extends over 13 amino acids. The V end lost 3 bases, the J end lost 8 bases, and 11 bases lay between the germline ends. The CDR3 nucleotides are TGTGCCAGCAGCCAGGGCCTACTAGATGAGCAGTTCTTC. This codes for CASSQGLLDEQFF.

This clonotype appeared once. V gene TRBV5-4 combines with J gene TRBJ2-7, with 9 bases aligning to TRBD1. The CDR3 has 15 amino acids. Germline CDR1 SGHNT, CDR2 YYREEE (reference sequence). J was trimmed by 6 bases and V by 7 bases; bases with no gene match: 14. The CDR3 protein is CASSLWDREIGEQYF. CDR3 DNA sequence: TGTGCCAGCTCCCTTTGGGACAGGGAGATAGGCGAGCAGTACTTC.

This clonotype was seen a few times. The chain uses TRBV5-1 and TRBJ2-1; 7 bases fit TRBD1. Germline CDR1 and CDR2: SGHRS and YFSETQ. The CDR3 is 14 amino acids. J lost 4 bases, V lost 0 bases, and 1 base had no gene match. CDR3 DNA: TGCGCCAGCAGCTTGGGGGACAGATACAATGAGCAGTTCTTC. It specifies CASSLGDRYNEQFF.

This chain links TRBV6-5 with TRBJ2-2; 11 bases are shared with TRBD1. V gave up 4 bases and J gave up 6 bases; unmatched junction bases: 4. Per germline, CDR1 MNHEY and CDR2 SVGAGI. CDR3 length equals 15 residues. The CDR3 loop reads CASSSDRGRSGELFF. Written as DNA, the CDR3 is TGTGCCAGCAGTTCGGACAGGGGGCGATCCGGGGAGCTGTTTTTT.

The table lists this clonotype with a few counts. V gene TRBV7-8 combines with J gene TRBJ1-5; TRBD1 is a possible D gene (5 bases). The germline V gene encodes CDR1 SGHVS and CDR2 FQNEAQ. Trimming removed 7 bases from V and 2 bases from J, with 12 bases in between. The CDR3 is made up of 14 amino acids. The CDR3 sequence is CASTPWGGNQPQHF. CDR3 nucleotides: TGTGCCAGCACCCCATGGGGGGGCAATCAGCCCCAGCATTTT. Supplemented by reference TRBV7-8 and TRBJ1-5, the full variable domain reads GAGVSQSPRYKVAKRGQDVALRCDPISGHVSLFWYQQALGQGPEFLTYFQNEAQLDKSGLPSDRFFAERPEGSVSTLKIQRTQQEDSAVYLCASTPWGGNQPQHFGDGTRLSIL.

This clonotype appeared a few times. The gene calls are TRBV7-9 and TRBJ2-2; 8 bases align to TRBD2. Germline V gene data show CDR1 as SEHNR and CDR2 as FQNEAQ (reference sequence). The CDR3 runs 18 residues. With 4 bases clipped from V and 2 bases from J, the junction kept 12 bases outside the gene matches. The CDR3 DNA reads TGTGCCAGCAGCTCCCGAGCGGGGGTGACCTATAACACCGGGGAGCTGTTTTTT. This encodes CASSSRAGVTYNTGELFF.

This chain connects TRBV29-1 to TRBJ2-5; tentatively, D is TRBD2 (6 bases). The CDR3 runs to 13 residues. The germline gives CDR1 SQVTM, CDR2 ANQGSEA. The V and J ends lost 7 bases and 5 bases respectively, with 17 bases between them. The CDR3 loop is CSAAASAWETQYF. The DNA of the CDR3 is TGCAGCGCCGCGGCTAGCGCTTGGGAGACCCAGTACTTC.

This clonotype was seen more than once but under ten times. One junction end disagrees with the germline gene, perhaps due to a read error. The chain joins TRBV7-6 to TRBJ2-1, with 11 bases identical to TRBD2. Germline V gene sequence: CDR1 SGHVS, CDR2 FNYEAQ. The CDR3 is 19 amino acids. CDR3 coding DNA: TGTGCCAGCAGCTTAAGTTTGGATGCCTACTGTAGCGGGGGGGCCCGGAGGCCCTTC. This codes for CASSLSLDAYCSGGARRPF. Drawing the rest from reference TRBV7-6 and TRBJ2-1, the complete variable domain is GAGVSQSPRYKVTKRGQDVALRCDPISGHVSLYWYRQALGQGPEFLTYFNYEAQQDKSGLPNDRFSAERPEGSISTLTIQRTEQRDSAMYRCASSLSLDAYCSGGARRPFGPGTRLTVL.

The gene calls are TRBV7-2 and TRBJ2-3; the D gene is possibly TRBD2 (6 bases). The germline V and J ends were trimmed by 6 bases and 2 bases, with 15 bases remaining between them. CDR3 length equals 15 residues. Germline CDR1 and CDR2: SGHTA and FQGNSA. This CDR3 is CASSVSGTPTDTQYF. The CDR3 DNA follows: TGTGCCAGCAGTGTATCAGGGACTCCCACAGATACGCAGTATTTT.

The sample holds a few counts of this clonotype. The chain has TRBV5-4 and TRBJ1-2; unclear D gene. The V gene lost 1 base and the J gene lost 7 bases, with 5 bases spanning the gap. CDR3 length: 11 residues. CDR1 and CDR2 from the germline V gene are SGHNT and YYREEE (reference sequence). The CDR3 sequence: CASSLTGGYTF. The CDR3 nucleotides read TGTGCCAGCAGCTTGACGGGTGGCTACACCTTC.

There are a few counts of this clonotype. This rearrangement joins TRBV3-1 to TRBJ2-3; D perhaps matches TRBD2 (6 bases). Germline assignment: CDR1 LGHDT and CDR2 YNNKEL (reference sequence). The CDR3 runs 13 residues. The ends were cut back, 2 bases at V and 13 bases at J, with 16 bases in the middle. The CDR3 DNA sequence: TGTGCCAGCAGCCAAATAGGGACCTCGGGAGAGTATTTT. This encodes CASSQIGTSGEYF.

The rearrangement joins TRBV20-1 to TRBJ2-3, with 7 bases lining up with TRBD2. Germline V gene sequence: CDR1 DFQATT, CDR2 SNEGSKA (reference sequence). J was trimmed by 6 bases and V by 0 bases; bases with no gene match: 12. The CDR3 is 16 amino acids. DNA of the CDR3: TGCAGTGCTAGAGATGTTGCGGGAGTTGCTCGGGATACGCAGTATTTT. Translating it yields CSARDVAGVARDTQYF.

This clonotype was detected a few times. The chain links TRBV5-1 to TRBJ1-1, with D perhaps matching TRBD1 (5 bases). Looked up from germline, CDR1 is SGHRS and CDR2 is YFSETQ. The CDR3 sequence is 14 residues long. The V and J ends lost 2 bases and 4 bases respectively, with 12 bases between them. The CDR3 loop reads CASSFERGGTEAFF. The DNA of the CDR3 is TGCGCCAGCAGCTTCGAGAGGGGAGGCACTGAAGCTTTCTTT.

This clonotype was observed at least ten times. The chain employs TRBV5-5 and TRBJ1-5; D gene unclear. CDR3 length: 14 amino acids. Germline CDR1 SGHKS, CDR2 YYEKEE (reference sequence). Trimming took off 4 bases at V and 2 bases at J, with 10 bases between the two ends. CDR3 DNA sequence: TGTGCCAGCAGCCGGGCCTTGGGCAATCAGCCCCAGCATTTT. Translating it yields CASSRALGNQPQHF.

This clonotype was detected only a few times. The chain's CDR3 is CSVNDEGNYGYTF. Written as DNA, the CDR3 is TGCAGCGTGAACGACGAGGGGAACTATGGCTACACCTTC. The chain has TRBV29-1 and TRBJ1-2; D is possibly TRBD1 (5 bases). The germline V gene has CDR1 SQVTM and CDR2 ANQGSEA. Deletions cut 6 bases from V and 2 bases from J, with 13 bases between. CDR3 length: 13 amino acids.

This chain connects TRBV20-1 to TRBJ1-2; TRBD1 matches 9 bases. Losses at the gene ends were 0 bases for V and 7 bases for J; bases not matched to a gene: 6. CDR3 length: 14 amino acids. CDR1 is DFQATT, CDR2 SNEGSKA, per germline (reference sequence). The CDR3 loop is CSARDGQGKTGYTF. Here the CDR3 DNA reads TGCAGTGCTAGAGACGGACAGGGGAAGACTGGCTACACCTTC.

The chain links TRBV5-5 to TRBJ2-3; D is perhaps TRBD1 (6 bases). The CDR3 is 16 residues long. CDR1 and CDR2 (germline): SGHKS, YYEKEE (reference sequence). Trimming left V 0 bases short and J 1 base short, with 12 bases between. The CDR3 nucleotides read TGTGCCAGCAGCTTGGGTTTAGGGGGAGGCACAGATACGCAGTATTTT. It encodes CASSLGLGGGTDTQYF.

V usage is TRBV7-8 and J usage is TRBJ2-5; D not resolved. There are 11 residues in the CDR3. Germline V CDR1 and CDR2: SGHVS, FQNEAQ. V lost 5 bases and J 4 bases, leaving 5 bases between the germline ends. The CDR3 here is CASSAIETQYF. CDR3 DNA sequence: TGTGCCAGCAGCGCCATAGAGACCCAGTACTTC.

In its sample, this clonotype was seen many times. At one end the junction does not follow the germline gene, possibly because of a read error. The chain combines TRBV5-1 with TRBJ2-7; 10 nucleotides align to TRBD1. CDR1 is SGHRS and CDR2 is YFSETQ in the germline V gene. This CDR3 has 14 amino acids. CDR3 DNA sequence: TGTGCCAGCAGCCTAGGGACAGGGGCCTACGAGCAGTACTTC. This encodes CASSLGTGAYEQYF.

This clonotype has a handful of counts. The chain has TRBV5-1 and TRBJ2-3; D gene uncertain. The germline gives CDR1 SGHRS, CDR2 YFSETQ. This CDR3 contains 14 residues. Trimming removed 4 bases at V and 3 bases at J, with 12 bases between. The CDR3 here is CASSPDMWTDTQYF. Written as DNA, the CDR3 is TGCGCCAGCAGCCCCGACATGTGGACAGATACGCAGTATTTT.